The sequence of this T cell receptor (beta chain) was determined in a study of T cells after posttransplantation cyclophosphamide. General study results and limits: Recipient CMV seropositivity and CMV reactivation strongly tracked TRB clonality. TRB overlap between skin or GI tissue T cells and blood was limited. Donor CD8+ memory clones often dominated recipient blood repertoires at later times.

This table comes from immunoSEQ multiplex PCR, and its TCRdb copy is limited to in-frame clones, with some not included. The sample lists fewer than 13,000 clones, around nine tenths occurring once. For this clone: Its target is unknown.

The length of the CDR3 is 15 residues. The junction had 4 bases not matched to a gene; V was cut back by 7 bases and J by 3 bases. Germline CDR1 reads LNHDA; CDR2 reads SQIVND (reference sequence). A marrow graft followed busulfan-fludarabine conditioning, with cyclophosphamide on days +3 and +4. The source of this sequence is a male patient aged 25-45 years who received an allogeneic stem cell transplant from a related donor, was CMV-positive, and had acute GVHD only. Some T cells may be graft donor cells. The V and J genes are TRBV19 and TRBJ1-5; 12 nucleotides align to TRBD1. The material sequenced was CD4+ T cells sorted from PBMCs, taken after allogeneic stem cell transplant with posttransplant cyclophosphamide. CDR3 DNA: TGTGCCAGTACCCGGGACAGGGGGCTCAATCAGCCCCAGCATTTT. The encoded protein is CASTRDRGLNQPQHF.